A single sample is the source of the 20 T cell receptor beta chains below, sequenced in a study of blood T cell repertoires in COVID-19. Method: immunoSEQ multiplex PCR; TCRdb's copy keeps in-frame clones and lacks some. The data show roughly 240,000 clones, about 87% seen once. Sequencing was done on a sample of PBMCs or T cells enriched from blood (not recorded which). Source of these receptors: a woman aged 30 to 39 with acute COVID-19.

The rearrangement joins TRBV5-6 to TRBJ1-6; TRBD1 is a possible D gene (6 bases). Germline V gene data show CDR1 as SGHDT and CDR2 as YYEEEE. V dropped 5 bases and J dropped 4 bases, with 16 bases sitting between them. The CDR3 sequence is 16 residues long. The CDR3 bases are TGTGCCAGCAGTTCGTCCGTACAGGGATATAATTCACCCCTCCACTTT. This encodes CASSSSVQGYNSPLHF.

V is TRBV27 and J is TRBJ1-2; a weak D match, TRBD1 (5 bases). Germline V gene data show CDR1 as MNHEY and CDR2 as SMNVEV (reference sequence). Trimming took 6 bases from V and 3 from J, leaving 11 bases between them. This CDR3 spans 13 amino acids. This CDR3 is CASSPAGYYGYTF. CDR3 bases: TGTGCCAGCAGCCCCGCAGGGTACTATGGCTACACCTTC.

The rearrangement links TRBV18 to TRBJ1-2; 7 bases map to TRBD1. The CDR3 spans 15 residues. V lost 0 bases to trimming and J lost 12 bases; unmatched junction nucleotides: 13. In germline, CDR1 is KGHSH, CDR2 LQKENI. CDR3: CASSPPGQPLSRNTF. CDR3 DNA: TGTGCCAGCTCACCACCGGGACAGCCCCTGAGTAGGAACACCTTC.

The chain's CDR3 is CASSYRESTDTQYF. The CDR3 DNA reads as TGTGCCAGCAGTTACCGGGAGAGCACAGATACGCAGTATTTT. The rearrangement uses TRBV6-2 or TRBV6-3 and TRBJ2-3, with D tentatively TRBD2 (6 bases). Looked up from germline, CDR1 is MNHEY and CDR2 is SVGEGT. The CDR3 has 14 residues. With 2 bases removed from V and 0 bases from J, the gap between germline ends came to 6 bases.

This clone appeared once. V usage is TRBV2 and J usage is TRBJ1-5; tentatively, D is TRBD1 (5 bases). V was shortened by 5 bases and J by 0 bases, with 11 bases between the two germline ends. In germline, CDR1 is SNHLY, CDR2 FYNNEI. The CDR3 has 15 amino acids. The CDR3 region is CASSPDSYSNQPQHF. CDR3 coding DNA: TGTGCCAGCAGTCCAGACAGCTATAGCAATCAGCCCCAGCATTTT.

The chain is built from TRBV4-1 and TRBJ2-3; tentative D call: TRBD1 (6 bases). Per germline, CDR1 MGHRA and CDR2 YSYEKL. The CDR3 is 15 amino acids. The V gene lost 4 bases and the J gene lost 4 bases, with 15 bases spanning the gap. CDR3 amino acids: CASSPGPTGSDTQYF. Written as DNA, the CDR3 is TGCGCCAGCAGCCCAGGGCCCACAGGGTCAGATACGCAGTATTTT.

This clone was counted only a few times. The chain recombines TRBV3-1 (or the pseudogene TRBV3-2) with TRBJ2-7, with 11 nucleotides matching TRBD2. There are 18 residues in the CDR3. V lost 5 bases and J lost 0; bases outside the gene matches: 12. The germline CDR1 and CDR2 sequences are LGHDT and YNNKEL (reference sequence). CDR3 coding DNA: TGTGCCAGCAGCACGCCCCAGACTAGCGGGGACTACTCCTACGAGCAGTACTTC. Translated, it gives CASSTPQTSGDYSYEQYF.

This chain connects TRBV11-2 to TRBJ1-2; D is perhaps TRBD1 (5 bases). The germline CDR1 and CDR2 sequences are SGHAT and FQNNGV. The CDR3 contains 15 residues. The V and J ends lost 5 bases and 5 bases respectively, with 18 bases between them. CDR3: CASSTAPQGWYGYTF. The CDR3 DNA follows: TGTGCCAGCAGCACCGCCCCCCAGGGTTGGTATGGCTACACCTTC.

The genes are TRBV4-1 and TRBJ1-2; unclear D gene. The CDR3 length is 16 residues. V was trimmed by 3 bases and J by 3 bases, leaving 17 bases between them. Per germline, CDR1 MGHRA and CDR2 YSYEKL. CDR3 loop: CASSHRGTAGDYGYTF. The CDR3 DNA follows: TGCGCCAGCAGCCACCGGGGAACAGCAGGCGACTATGGCTACACCTTC.

The chain recombines TRBV14 with TRBJ2-5, with 8 positions matching TRBD1. CDR1 SGHDN and CDR2 FVKESK come from the germline V gene. V lost 0 bases and J lost 5; bases outside the gene matches: 5. CDR3 length: 15 amino acids. CDR3 amino acids: CASSQEGRGHETQYF. DNA for the CDR3: TGTGCCAGCAGCCAAGAAGGCAGGGGGCATGAGACCCAGTACTTC.

The rearrangement uses TRBV5-1 and TRBJ1-1; D unclear. The germline V gene has CDR1 SGHRS and CDR2 YFSETQ. The CDR3 consists of 13 residues. Trimming shortened V by 4 bases and J by 1 base, and 8 bases separated the two germline ends. In nucleotides, the CDR3 is TGCGCCAGCAGCCTTATAGAGAACACTGAAGCTTTCTTT. Encoded protein: CASSLIENTEAFF. The full variable domain, in which reference TRBV5-1 and TRBJ1-1 provide the parts outside the CDR3, is KAGVTQTPRYLIKTRGQQVTLSCSPISGHRSVSWYQQTPGQGLQFLFEYFSETQRNKGNFPGRFSGRQFSNSRSEMNVSTLELGDSALYLCASSLIENTEAFFGQGTRLTVV.

This clone was recorded only once. The rearrangement joins TRBV5-1 to TRBJ2-5; tentatively, D is TRBD1 (5 bases). This CDR3 region has 14 residues. Trimming shortened V by 1 base and J by 2 bases, and 9 bases separated the two germline ends. CDR1 and CDR2 (germline): SGHRS, YFSETQ. The CDR3 spells CASSLTTEQETQYF. CDR3 nucleotide sequence: TGCGCCAGCAGCTTGACGACAGAACAAGAGACCCAGTACTTC.

The chain employs TRBV27 and TRBJ2-1; TRBD2 agrees at 13 bases. This CDR3 contains 16 residues. J was trimmed by 9 bases and V by 1 base; bases with no gene match: 6. Germline values: CDR1 MNHEY, CDR2 SMNVEV (reference sequence). The CDR3, as DNA: TGTGCCAGCAGTTTATTAACTAGCGGGGGGGCAGGTGAGCAGTTCTTC. This sequence encodes CASSLLTSGGAGEQFF.

This clone was picked up one time. The chain has TRBV12-3 or TRBV12-4 and TRBJ1-4; unclear D gene. V lost 4 bases, J lost 3 bases, and 6 bases lay in between. The CDR3 is 13 amino acids. CDR3 loop: CASSSLSNEKLFF. CDR3 DNA sequence: TGTGCCAGCAGTTCGTTGTCTAATGAAAAACTGTTTTTT.

On this clone: Additional DNA sequences in this sample encode the identical CDR3. The genes are TRBV5-4 and TRBJ1-1, with no clear D. V was clipped by 4 bases and J by 4 bases, with 8 bases between them. The CDR3 runs 12 residues. Per the germline V gene, CDR1 is SGHNT and CDR2 is YYREEE (reference sequence). CDR3 bases: TGTGCCAGCAGCCTCTCGGGCACTGAAGCTTTCTTT. This sequence encodes CASSLSGTEAFF. Using reference TRBV5-4 and TRBJ1-1 for the parts outside the CDR3, the full variable domain is ETGVTQSPTHLIKTRGQQVTLRCSSQSGHNTVSWYQQALGQGPQFIFQYYREEENGRGNFPPRFSGLQFPNYSSELNVNALELDDSALYLCASSLSGTEAFFGQGTRLTVV.

The chain has TRBV5-1 and TRBJ1-5, with D uncertain. From germline, CDR1 is SGHRS and CDR2 YFSETQ. V was shortened by 0 bases and J by 1 base, with 5 bases between the two germline ends. This CDR3 is 14 amino acids long. The CDR3 nucleotides read TGCGCCAGCAGCTTGGGGCAGAGCAATCAGCCCCAGCATTTT. Translated, it gives CASSLGQSNQPQHF.

The chain links TRBV7-2 to TRBJ2-5; 9 positions agree with TRBD1. Germline CDR1 reads SGHTA; CDR2 reads FQGNSA. This CDR3 is 16 amino acids long. The V gene end was trimmed by 5 bases and the J gene end by 2 bases; junction bases not matched to a gene: 9. The CDR3 here is CASSDRRTGAQETQYF. CDR3 DNA sequence: TGTGCCAGCAGCGATCGACGGACAGGGGCGCAAGAGACCCAGTACTTC.

The gene calls are TRBV4-1 and TRBJ1-2; no firm D call. Germline V gene sequence: CDR1 MGHRA, CDR2 YSYEKL. Between the trimmed V and J ends, which lost 4 bases and 0 bases, there was a span of 18 bases. The CDR3 totals 17 residues. The CDR3 DNA follows: TGCGCCAGCAGCCCGAATACCGAAGTGGGAGCTAACTATGGCTACACCTTC. This gives the protein CASSPNTEVGANYGYTF.

This CDR3 reads CASSLERDRHLSYEQYF. CDR3 bases: TGTGCCAGCAGCTTAGAAAGGGACAGGCACCTCTCCTACGAGCAGTACTTC. V and J are TRBV11-2 and TRBJ2-7; TRBD1 agrees at 8 bases. After removal of 0 bases from V and 0 bases from J, the junction contained 7 bases not matched to a gene. The CDR3 sequence is 17 residues long. Germline CDR1 and CDR2: SGHAT and FQNNGV.

The chain couples TRBV19 to TRBJ2-1; 11 nucleotides align to TRBD2. Germline CDR1 is LNHDA and CDR2 is SQIVND (reference sequence). This CDR3 has 12 residues. V dropped 6 bases and J dropped 9; count of bases not matched to a gene: 1. CDR3 residues: CASSTSGSEQFF. CDR3 in DNA: TGTGCCAGTAGCACTAGCGGGAGTGAGCAGTTCTTC.